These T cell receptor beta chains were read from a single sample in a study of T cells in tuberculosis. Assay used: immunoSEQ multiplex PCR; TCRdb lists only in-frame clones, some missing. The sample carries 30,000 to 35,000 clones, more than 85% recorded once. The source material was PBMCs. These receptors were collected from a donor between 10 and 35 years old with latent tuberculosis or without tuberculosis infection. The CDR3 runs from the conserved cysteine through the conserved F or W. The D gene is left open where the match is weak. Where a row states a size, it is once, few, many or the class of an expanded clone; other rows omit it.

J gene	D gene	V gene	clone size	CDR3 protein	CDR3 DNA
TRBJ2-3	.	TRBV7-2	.	CASSFSSTDTQYF	TGTGCCAGCAGCTTTAGCAGCACAGATACGCAGTATTTT
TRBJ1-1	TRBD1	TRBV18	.	CASSPQGADTEAFF	TGTGCCAGCTCACCACAGGGGGCCGACACTGAAGCTTTCTTT
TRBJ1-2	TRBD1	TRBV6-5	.	CASSSTGAHGYTF	TGTGCCAGCAGTTCGACAGGGGCGCATGGCTACACCTTC
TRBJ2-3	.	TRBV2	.	CASSDFLATDTQYF	TGTGCCAGCAGTGATTTTTTGGCCACAGATACGCAGTATTTT
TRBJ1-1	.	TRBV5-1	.	CASSLIRNSYTEAFF	TGCGCCAGCAGCTTGATCAGAAATTCGTACACTGAAGCTTTCTTT
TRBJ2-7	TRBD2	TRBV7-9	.	CASGTSGTYEQYF	TGTGCCAGTGGGACTAGCGGTACCTACGAGCAGTACTTC
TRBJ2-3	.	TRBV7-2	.	CASSLEDLIYGRQYF	TGTGCCAGCAGCTTAGAGGACCTTATCTATGGGAGGCAGTATTTT
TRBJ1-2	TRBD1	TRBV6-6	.	CASRGTGVNYGYTF	TGTGCCAGCAGAGGGACAGGGGTAAACTATGGCTACACCTTC
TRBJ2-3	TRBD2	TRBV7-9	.	CASGRLAGRTQYF	TGTGCCAGCGGAAGACTAGCGGGACGTACGCAGTATTTT
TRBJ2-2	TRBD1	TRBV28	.	CASSLYGQGWTGELFF	TGTGCCAGCAGTTTATACGGACAGGGATGGACCGGGGAGCTGTTTTTT
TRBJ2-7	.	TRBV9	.	CASSLGAGGTYEQYF	TGTGCCAGCAGCCTCGGAGCAGGGGGGACCTACGAGCAGTACTTC
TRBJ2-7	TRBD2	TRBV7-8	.	CASSLISGGYEQYF	TGTGCCAGCAGCTTAATTTCGGGAGGATACGAGCAGTACTTC
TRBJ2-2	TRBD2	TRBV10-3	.	CAIRSPGLAGAGELFF	TGTGCCATCAGATCCCCGGGACTAGCGGGAGCTGGGGAGCTGTTTTTT
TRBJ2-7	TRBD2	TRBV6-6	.	CASSYIEGLGGYEQYF	TGTGCCAGCAGTTACATCGAGGGACTAGGAGGATACGAGCAGTACTTC
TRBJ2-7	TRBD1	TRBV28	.	CASSSYYRGHHYEQYF	TGTGCCAGCAGTTCCTATTACAGGGGGCATCATTACGAGCAGTACTTC
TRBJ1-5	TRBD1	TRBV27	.	CASSLVGQGGFSNQPQHF	TGTGCCAGCAGTTTAGTGGGACAGGGGGGGTTTAGCAATCAGCCCCAGCATTTT
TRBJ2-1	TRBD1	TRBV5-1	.	CASSFRLKPGQTYNEQFF	TGCGCCAGCAGCTTCCGGTTAAAGCCGGGACAGACCTACAATGAGCAGTTCTTC
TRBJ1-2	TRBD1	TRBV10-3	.	CAIRQGDYGYTF	TGTGCCATTCGACAGGGAGACTATGGCTACACCTTC
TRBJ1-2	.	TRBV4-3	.	CASSQGLGENYGYTF	TGCGCCAGCAGCCAAGGGCTTGGTGAAAACTATGGCTACACCTTC
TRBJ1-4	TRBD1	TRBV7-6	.	CASSLGGAGGREKLFF	TGTGCCAGCAGCTTAGGTGGGGCAGGGGGACGTGAAAAACTGTTTTTT
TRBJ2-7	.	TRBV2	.	CASSASRAGSYEQYF	TGTGCCAGCAGTGCCAGCAGGGCCGGCTCCTACGAGCAGTACTTC
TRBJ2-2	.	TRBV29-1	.	CSVARTGGGRTGELFF	TGCAGCGTTGCCAGGACGGGGGGCGGCCGCACCGGGGAGCTGTTTTTT
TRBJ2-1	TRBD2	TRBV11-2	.	CASSLDRGGGLDEQFF	TGTGCCAGCAGCTTAGATAGGGGCGGGGGTTTGGATGAGCAGTTCTTC
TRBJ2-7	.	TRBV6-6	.	CASRSGGSYEQYF	TGTGCCAGCCGATCTGGGGGGTCCTACGAGCAGTACTTC
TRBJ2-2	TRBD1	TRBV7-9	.	CASSSQPGQGTGELFF	TGTGCCAGCAGCTCTCAACCGGGACAGGGGACCGGGGAGCTGTTTTTT
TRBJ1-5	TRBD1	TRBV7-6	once	CASSLETGGGQPQHF	TGTGCCAGCAGCTTAGAGACAGGGGGCGGTCAGCCCCAGCATTTT
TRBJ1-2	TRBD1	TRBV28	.	CASITGTGGDGYTF	TGTGCCAGCATAACCGGGACAGGGGGGGATGGCTACACCTTC
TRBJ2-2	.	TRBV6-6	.	CASSYLTNTGELFF	TGTGCCAGCAGTTACCTTACGAACACCGGGGAGCTGTTTTTT
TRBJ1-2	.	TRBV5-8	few	CASSPTVGGYTF	TGTGCCAGCAGCCCCACAGTAGGAGGCTACACCTTC